What follows are 2 T cell receptor beta chains derived from one specimen sequenced in a study of CXCR3-negative and CXCR3-positive naive CD8 T cells. The TRB libraries of cDNA were built by UMI-labeled 5' RACE. No DNA is given; TCRdb re-called the 5' RACE reads and lists each CDR3 protein once. In total, the table holds some 41,000 distinct CDR3 sequences. The sample was memory CD8+ T cells from blood. All receptors come from a human donor in good health. Some clones in this sample may be carry-over from other donors' samples.

V usage is TRBV28 and J usage is TRBJ1-6; TCRdb designates TRBD1, a call that cannot be tested without DNA. CDR1 and CDR2 from the germline V gene are MDHEN and SYDVKM. There are 14 residues in the CDR3. The CDR3 protein is CASSFGQEDSPLHF.

The chain is built from TRBV7-9 and TRBJ1-1. Per germline, CDR1 SEHNR and CDR2 FQNEAQ (reference sequence). The CDR3 has 13 residues. The CDR3 reads CASTGQTNTEAFF.